The source of this T cell receptor (beta chain) is a study of cytomegalovirus exposure and HLA in healthy donors. In the PCR, 60 Vbeta and 13 Jbeta primers were used. TCRdb's copy holds only in-frame clones and misses some; the assay was immunoSEQ multiplex PCR. This sample has about 140,000 clones, with 73% found just once. This receptor was taken from a woman aged 40 to 50 in good health and CMV-seronegative. Input material: PBMCs.

CDR3: CASSQASGGQSTDTQYF. CDR3 nucleotides: TGCGCCAGCAGCCAAGCTTCAGGGGGGCAGAGCACAGATACGCAGTATTTT. The chain joins TRBV4-1 to TRBJ2-3; D perhaps matches TRBD1 (7 bases). CDR1 and CDR2 (germline): MGHRA, YSYEKL. V lost 1 base and J 0 bases, leaving 14 bases between the germline ends. The CDR3 has 17 residues.